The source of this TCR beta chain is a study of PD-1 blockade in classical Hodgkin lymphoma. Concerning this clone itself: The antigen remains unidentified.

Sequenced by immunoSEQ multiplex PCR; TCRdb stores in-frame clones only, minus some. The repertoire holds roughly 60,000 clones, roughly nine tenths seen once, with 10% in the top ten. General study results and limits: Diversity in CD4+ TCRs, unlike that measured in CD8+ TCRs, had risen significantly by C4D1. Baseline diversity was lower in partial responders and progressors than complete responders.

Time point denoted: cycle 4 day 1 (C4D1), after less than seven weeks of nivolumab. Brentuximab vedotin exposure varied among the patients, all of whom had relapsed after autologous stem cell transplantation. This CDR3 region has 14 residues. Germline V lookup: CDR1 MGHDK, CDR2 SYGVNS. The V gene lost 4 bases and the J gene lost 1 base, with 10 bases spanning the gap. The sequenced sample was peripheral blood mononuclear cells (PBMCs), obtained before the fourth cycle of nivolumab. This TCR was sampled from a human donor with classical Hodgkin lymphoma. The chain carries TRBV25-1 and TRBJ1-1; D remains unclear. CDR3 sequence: CASSGLGANTEAFF. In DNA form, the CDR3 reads TGTGCCAGCAGTGGGTTGGGAGCGAACACTGAAGCTTTCTTT.